This entry concerns a single T cell receptor beta chain. Its antigen remains unknown. There were roughly 0.9-11 million cryopreserved PBMC in the samples before DNA extraction. It was version v3.0 of the immunoSEQ assay that was run at survey level. TCRdb's copy holds only in-frame clones and misses some; the assay was immunoSEQ multiplex PCR. The sample has some 2,500 clones; 75% to 85% are singletons. The germline gives CDR1 SEHNR, CDR2 FQNEAQ (reference sequence). The CDR3 is 16 amino acids. V was clipped by 1 base and J by 3 bases; unmatched bases: 6. The sample comes from a study of long-term antiretroviral therapy in people with HIV. Findings and limits, study-wide: Pre-ART expanded clones dominated the repertoire at every time point. Investigators report no available data on ART adherence, viral resistance or therapy changes.

This receptor was obtained from a middle-aged woman with HIV. Sequences were derived from unsorted PBMCs, sampled 0.4 years before starting antiretroviral therapy. The chain has TRBV7-9 and TRBJ2-5; 9 nucleotides align to TRBD2. As DNA, the CDR3 is TGTGCCAGCAGCTTAGTTTCTAGCGGGATTAAAGAGACCCAGTACTTC. Protein: CASSLVSSGIKETQYF.